This T cell receptor (beta chain) is drawn from a study of T cell responses to AZD1222 COVID-19 vaccine. General observations from the study: Repertoires were collected only later (after the peak T cell response had occurred).

The data were produced by immunoSEQ multiplex PCR, yet TCRdb's version contains in-frame clones alone and is incomplete. The sample yields roughly 150,000 clones, around 91% seen once. About this clone itself: What it recognizes is unknown.

CDR1 is MNHEY and CDR2 is SVGEGT in the germline V gene. The CDR3 extends over 17 amino acids. The J segment lost 4 bases and the V segment lost 2 bases, leaving 12 bases of the junction unmatched. Material: peripheral blood, obtained on day 0 of AZD1222 vaccination. The chain links TRBV6-2 or TRBV6-3 to TRBJ2-3; 7 bases are shared with TRBD1. The TCR sequence derives from an adult in good health. The CDR3 nucleotides read TGTGCCAGCAGTTACGGGAACCCCGTACAGGGGCCAGATACGCAGTATTTT. It is translated as CASSYGNPVQGPDTQYF.